A single T cell receptor beta chain is shown here with its context. The clone's antigen remains unknown. No per-base quality is available; no much larger clone lies one base away. These data belong to a study of blood T cell repertoires in COVID-19 (TCRdb year 2020). Concerning the study at large: Collaborator samples came from the United States, Italy and Spain and covered acute and convalescent phases of COVID-19. A de-identified subject ID, COVID-19 status, age in years and sex were almost always included in the sample metadata. The repertoires were made available in a free public database intended to serve as a resource for research on the immune response to SARS-CoV-2. Where HLA class I and class II types were available, the types were taken from metadata supplied by the sample provider, not from assay-based typing. Samples were obtained from the ongoing ImmuneRACE study (first 160 participants) and from 1,254 subjects provided by 6 global collaborators. Deeply sampled blood TCRbeta repertoires from subjects exposed to, actively infected with, or recovered from COVID-19 were included in the dataset. The prospective study material was composed of cDNA or gDNA derived from T cells, B-cell-depleted T cells, or PBMCs.

Participants in the prospective study were aged roughly 18 to 100 years, lived in more than 20 United States geographic areas, and enrolled through a virtual design. To assign participants to cohorts, the prospective study relied on clinical history that participants themselves reported in a screening survey and a study questionnaire. For ImmuneRACE Cohort 3, a participant was defined as recovered based on two consecutive negative NP/OP PCR tests, clearance by a healthcare professional, or resolution of symptoms. In the prospective study, mobile phlebotomists collected whole blood, serum and a nasopharyngeal or oropharyngeal swab from each participant. Prospective study participants could optionally give additional blood draws and questionnaires over a roughly two-month period. Before DNA extraction, blood samples from the prospective study were shipped at room temperature or frozen. The immunoSEQ Assay, a bias-controlled multiplex PCR, was used to amplify TCRbeta CDR3 regions from genomic DNA. As for the original processing: The number of nucleated cells in each sample was estimated from the amplification of reference gene primers within the assay. To quantify the absolute abundance of each unique TCRbeta CDR3 rearrangement, sequence reads were collapsed and filtered. For each sample, productive Simpson clonality was calculated as the square root of Simpson's diversity index over productive rearrangements. TCRdb carries this immuneACCESS record with in-frame sequences only. Its versions omit some clonotypes, under half of them owing to an unresolved V gene in the studies checked, with the rest unexplained. V and J calls and clone size are copied from that table; D and trimming were computed from the DNA. This sample has approximately 490,000 clones in its table, and roughly 87% of those were observed once. About 0.65% of the sample rests with the top ten.

The study at large found these results: Clinical and demographic metadata were provided uncurated, with the amount varying by source and participant.

The CDR3 spans 18 residues, from the cysteine through the phenylalanine. The read is trimmed to its CDR3 DNA, 54 bases read in frame from base 1. Taken from the germline V gene, the CDR1 and CDR2 loops are MGHRA and YSYEKL. V has 0 bases trimmed and J has 2 bases trimmed; junction bases matching no gene number 9. The sequenced sample was PBMCs or T cells enriched from blood (not recorded which). The receptor's source is a woman under 30 who had recovered from COVID-19. The rearranged segments are TRBV4-1 and TRBJ2-1, with TRBD2 identical over 8 junction bases. CDR3 loop: CASSQDGSGGSPYNEQFF. The base sequence is TGCGCCAGCAGCCAAGATGGGAGCGGGGGTTCCCCCTACAATGAGCAGTTCTTC.